A selection of T cell receptor beta chains follows, all from one sample in a study of cytomegalovirus exposure and HLA in healthy donors. The repertoire was sequenced with immunoSEQ multiplex PCR; TCRdb's copy has only in-frame clones and lacks some. The table has nearly 200,000 clones, 75% to 80% seen once. The material sequenced was PBMCs. Receptor source: a woman aged 25-40 years in good health and CMV-seropositive. Both conserved end residues are trimmed from each CDR3. Each record gives: V gene, J gene, CDR3 protein.

TRBV28	TRBJ2-7	ASSLLAGVSEQY
TRBV28	TRBJ2-3	ASVLSGAMAQY
TRBV15	TRBJ1-2	ATSRAAGTTRGYT
TRBV6-6	TRBJ1-1	ASSYWGQTEAF
TRBV6-5	TRBJ1-4	ASSYGRGRREKLF
TRBV7-9	TRBJ2-1	ASSYPGRGMVGQF
TRBV6-5	TRBJ2-1	ASTGLVNEQF
TRBV14	TRBJ1-2	ASSHRRGSGYGYT
TRBV2	TRBJ1-5	ASRALSDNQPQH
TRBV5-1	TRBJ2-1	ASSSNPGSYNEQF
TRBV29-1	TRBJ2-3	SALGISGSGADTQY
TRBV7-2	TRBJ2-2	ASSLRDSGTGELF
TRBV4-3	TRBJ2-1	ASSQDSYGLAGPNEQF
TRBV4-1	TRBJ2-1	ASSQSPGTSYNEQF
TRBV18	TRBJ1-1	ASSSRDTTEAF
TRBV5-1	TRBJ2-6	ASSFSIQAGGANVLT
TRBV7-9	TRBJ1-5	ASSLEGRGRDQPQH
TRBV9	TRBJ2-7	ASSVVASGGGEQY
TRBV4-1	TRBJ2-1	ASSQVPGQGNEQF
TRBV11-1	TRBJ1-1	ASSLEGGRYTEAF
TRBV19	TRBJ1-4	ASRAKGLGNEKLF
TRBV29-1	TRBJ2-7	SVTPGTLPYEQY
TRBV27	TRBJ1-1	ASRAGQELNTEAF
TRBV29-1	TRBJ2-1	SALGQFVNNEQF
TRBV28	TRBJ2-7	ASSGGGDRRIYEQY
TRBV19	TRBJ1-6	ASSIEGQYNSPLH
TRBV5-1	TRBJ1-1	ASSSWTGGEFEAF
TRBV7-2	TRBJ2-7	ASSEQLAVTYEQY
TRBV11-2	TRBJ1-2	ASSAHVEGDYGYT
TRBV4-1	TRBJ1-2	ASSLRANYGYT
TRBV6-6	-	ASRLGQGPYEQY
TRBV7-3	TRBJ2-1	ASSLSGGSEQF
TRBV5-6	TRBJ2-7	ASSSGGWYEQY
TRBV2	TRBJ2-5	ASTGVGETQY
TRBV29-1	TRBJ2-7	SVAVRTREQY
TRBV7-2	TRBJ1-3	ASTFPGDSSGNTIY
TRBV10-3	TRBJ2-1	AIRDGQNEQF
TRBV7-2	TRBJ1-1	ASSLFYGSEAF
TRBV27	TRBJ1-5	ANSLKGYQPQH
TRBV9	TRBJ1-2	ASSRAGTGYGYT
TRBV11-2	TRBJ2-7	ASSLSSGGLVDEQY
TRBV2	TRBJ1-2	ASSLQGVDGYT
TRBV10-2	TRBJ2-5	ASSDYLTLETQY
TRBV7-9	TRBJ1-4	ASSLGRPPRNEKLF
TRBV5-1	TRBJ1-4	ASSREQGAEKLF